The clone carrying this T cell receptor (beta chain) was counted only a few times. What it binds is unknown. This sample was taken from a study of regulatory T cells in long-lasting Graves disease. Study-level results: New patients shared some 980 public clonotypes, and persistent patients shared more, with 2,500 to 3,000. The work looked only at peripheral blood and did not look at thyroid tissue. Persistent cases favored TRBV28, TRBJ1-2 and TRBJ2-5.

The J segment lost 3 bases and the V segment lost 5 bases, leaving 11 bases of the junction unmatched. CDR3 length equals 15 residues. Germline V CDR1 and CDR2: DFQATT, SNEGSKA (reference sequence). CDR3 regions were amplified by Arm-PCR using iRepertoire HTBI primers to build TCR beta libraries. TCRdb itself ran the multiplex PCR reads through MiXCR, one entry per CDR3 protein. The sample comprises a few hundred thousand distinct CDR3 sequences, about 16% of which are singletons, and 20% to 25% rests with the top ten. Stated time point: newly diagnosed GD, antithyroid drugs for less than 3 months. The TCR library was made from RNA that had been extracted from PBMCs in TRIzol. The data also belong to a second study, concerning T cells in Graves' hyperthyroidism and ophthalmopathy.

The rearrangement links TRBV20-1 to TRBJ2-7; 9 bases are shared with TRBD2. The sequenced sample was peripheral blood mononuclear cells (PBMCs), obtained at new diagnosis, from a patient treated with antithyroid drugs. The clonotype comes from a woman aged 18-29 years with Graves disease. CDR3 in DNA: TGCAGTGCTGAGCGACCCACTAGCGGGTTCTACGAGCAGTACTTC. Protein: CSAERPTSGFYEQYF.